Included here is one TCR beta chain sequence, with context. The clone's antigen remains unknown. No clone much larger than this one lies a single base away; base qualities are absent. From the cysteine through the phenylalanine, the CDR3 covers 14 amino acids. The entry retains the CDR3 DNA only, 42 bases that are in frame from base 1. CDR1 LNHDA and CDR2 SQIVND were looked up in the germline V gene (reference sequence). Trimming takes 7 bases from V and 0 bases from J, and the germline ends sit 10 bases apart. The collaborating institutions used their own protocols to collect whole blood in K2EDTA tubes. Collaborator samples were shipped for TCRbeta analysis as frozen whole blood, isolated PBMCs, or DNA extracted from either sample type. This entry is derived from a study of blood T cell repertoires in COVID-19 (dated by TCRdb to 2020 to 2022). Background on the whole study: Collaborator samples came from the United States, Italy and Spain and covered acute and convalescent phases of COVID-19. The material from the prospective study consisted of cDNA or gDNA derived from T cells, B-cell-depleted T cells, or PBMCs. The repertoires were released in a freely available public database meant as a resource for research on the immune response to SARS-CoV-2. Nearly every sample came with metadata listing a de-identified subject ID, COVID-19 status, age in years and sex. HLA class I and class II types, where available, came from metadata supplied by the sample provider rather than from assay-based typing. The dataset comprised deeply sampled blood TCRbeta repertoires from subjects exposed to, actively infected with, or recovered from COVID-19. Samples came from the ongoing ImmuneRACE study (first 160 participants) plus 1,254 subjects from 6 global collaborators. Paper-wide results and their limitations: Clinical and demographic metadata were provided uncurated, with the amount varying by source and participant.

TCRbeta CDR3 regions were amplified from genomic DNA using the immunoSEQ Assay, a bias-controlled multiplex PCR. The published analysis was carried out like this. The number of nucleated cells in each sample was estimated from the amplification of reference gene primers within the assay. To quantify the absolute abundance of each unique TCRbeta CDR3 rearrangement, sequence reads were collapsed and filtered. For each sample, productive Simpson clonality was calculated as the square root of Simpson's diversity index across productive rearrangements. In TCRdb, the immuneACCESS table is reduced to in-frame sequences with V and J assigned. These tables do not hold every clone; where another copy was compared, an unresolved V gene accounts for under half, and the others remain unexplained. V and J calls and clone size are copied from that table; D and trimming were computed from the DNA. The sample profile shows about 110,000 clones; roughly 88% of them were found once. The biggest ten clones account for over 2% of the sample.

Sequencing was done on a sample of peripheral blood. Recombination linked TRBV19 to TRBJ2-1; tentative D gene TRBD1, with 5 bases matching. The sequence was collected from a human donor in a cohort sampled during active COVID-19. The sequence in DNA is TGTGCCAGTACGGACACCTTCTCCTACAATGAGCAGTTCTTC. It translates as CASTDTFSYNEQFF.